This TCR beta chain was found in a study of T-cell memory formation after mild COVID-19. From the 5' RACE reads, TCRdb called clonotypes with MiXCR, one entry per CDR3 protein. The sample carries tens of thousands of distinct CDR3 sequences, 9.5% to 15% recorded once. The CDR3 is 18 residues long. CDR1 and CDR2 from the germline V gene are SSHAT and FNYEAQ (reference sequence). This clonotype was seen a few times. The junction and the germline gene differ at one end; a read error may be behind it. The clonotype comes from a man aged 18-30 years who had mild COVID-19 (a few samples of this study predate the infection). Cell type and time point are not known. The source material was PBMCs or a T cell subset sorted from them (not recorded which). This rearrangement joins TRBV7-7 to TRBJ1-1; 9 bases match TRBD1. The CDR3 region has the DNA TGTGCTAGCAGATGGGACAGGGAGGGGAGCGGGATGAACACTGAAGCTTTCTTT. Protein product: CASRWDREGSGMNTEAFF.